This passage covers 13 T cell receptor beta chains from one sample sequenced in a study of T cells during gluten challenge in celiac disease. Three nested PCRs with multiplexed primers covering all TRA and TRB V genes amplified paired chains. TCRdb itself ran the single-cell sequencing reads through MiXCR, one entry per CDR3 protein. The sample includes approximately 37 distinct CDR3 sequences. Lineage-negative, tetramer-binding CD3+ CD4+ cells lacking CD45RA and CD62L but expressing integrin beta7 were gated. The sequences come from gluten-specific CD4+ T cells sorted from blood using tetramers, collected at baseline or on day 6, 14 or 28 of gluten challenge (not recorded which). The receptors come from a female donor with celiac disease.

The CDR3 DNA reads TGTGCCAGCAGCGTCGCACAGGGGTTTGAAGCTTTCTTT. It translates to CASSVAQGFEAFF. J is TRBJ1-1 and V is TRBV7-3, with 7 bases aligning to TRBD1. The germline V gene has CDR1 SGHTA and CDR2 FQGTGA. V dropped 5 bases and J dropped 7; count of bases not matched to a gene: 7. This CDR3 comprises 13 residues.

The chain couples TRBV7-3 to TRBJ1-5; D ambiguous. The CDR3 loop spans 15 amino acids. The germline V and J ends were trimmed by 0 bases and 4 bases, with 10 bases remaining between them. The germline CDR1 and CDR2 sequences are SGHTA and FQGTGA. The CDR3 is CASSLTGLQNQPQHF. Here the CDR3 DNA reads TGTGCCAGCAGCTTAACTGGGCTGCAGAATCAGCCCCAGCATTTT.

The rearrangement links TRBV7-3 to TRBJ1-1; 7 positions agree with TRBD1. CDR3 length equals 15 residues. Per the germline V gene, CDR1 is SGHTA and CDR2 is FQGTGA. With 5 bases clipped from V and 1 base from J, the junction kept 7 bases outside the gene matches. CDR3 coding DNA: TGTGCCAGCAGCCCTCATACAGGGGCGAACACTGAAGCTTTCTTT. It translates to CASSPHTGANTEAFF. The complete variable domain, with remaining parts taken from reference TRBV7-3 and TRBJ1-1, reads GAGVSQTPSNKVTEKGKYVELRCDPISGHTALYWYRQSLGQGPEFLIYFQGTGAADDSGLPNDRFFAVRPEGSVSTLKIQRTERGDSAVYLCASSPHTGANTEAFFGQGTRLTVV.

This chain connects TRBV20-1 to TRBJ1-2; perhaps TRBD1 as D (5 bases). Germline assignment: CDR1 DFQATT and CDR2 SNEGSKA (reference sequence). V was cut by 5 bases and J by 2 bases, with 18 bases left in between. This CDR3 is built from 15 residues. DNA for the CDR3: TGCAGTGCTGGGGGTAGTGTGCAGGGAAACTATGGCTACACCTTC. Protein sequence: CSAGGSVQGNYGYTF.

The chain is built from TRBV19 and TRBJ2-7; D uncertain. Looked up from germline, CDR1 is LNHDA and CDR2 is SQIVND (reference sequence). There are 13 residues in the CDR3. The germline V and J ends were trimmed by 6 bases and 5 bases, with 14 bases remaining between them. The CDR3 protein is CASSPLQSHEQYF. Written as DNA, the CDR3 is TGTGCCAGTAGCCCTTTACAGAGCCACGAGCAGTACTTC. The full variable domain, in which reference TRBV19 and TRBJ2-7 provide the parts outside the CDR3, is DGGITQSPKYLFRKEGQNVTLSCEQNLNHDAMYWYRQDPGQGLRLIYYSQIVNDFQKGDIAEGYSVSREKKESFPLTVTSAQKNPTAFYLCASSPLQSHEQYFGPGTRLTVT.

The CDR3 coding sequence is TGTGCCAGCAGCTCACGACAGGGGGGAAACACCATATATTTT. It is translated as CASSSRQGGNTIYF. The J gene is TRBJ1-3, the V gene TRBV4-2; 8 bases match TRBD1. V gave up 5 bases and J gave up 4 bases; unmatched junction bases: 4. Per the germline V gene, CDR1 is LGHNA and CDR2 is YNFKEQ. There are 14 residues in the CDR3.

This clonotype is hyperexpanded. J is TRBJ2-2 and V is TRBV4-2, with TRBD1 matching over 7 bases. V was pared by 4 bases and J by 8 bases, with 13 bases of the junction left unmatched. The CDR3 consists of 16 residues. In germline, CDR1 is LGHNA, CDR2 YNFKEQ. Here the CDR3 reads CASSLTPHQGEGELFF. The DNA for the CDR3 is TGTGCCAGCAGCCTAACACCCCACCAGGGGGAAGGGGAGCTGTTTTTT.

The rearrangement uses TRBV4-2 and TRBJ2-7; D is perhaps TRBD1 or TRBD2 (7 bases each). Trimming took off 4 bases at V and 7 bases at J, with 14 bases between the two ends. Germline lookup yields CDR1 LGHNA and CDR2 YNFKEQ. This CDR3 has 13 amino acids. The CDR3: CASSPYRGGEQYF. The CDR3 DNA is TGTGCCAGCAGCCCGTACAGGGGAGGGGAGCAGTACTTC.

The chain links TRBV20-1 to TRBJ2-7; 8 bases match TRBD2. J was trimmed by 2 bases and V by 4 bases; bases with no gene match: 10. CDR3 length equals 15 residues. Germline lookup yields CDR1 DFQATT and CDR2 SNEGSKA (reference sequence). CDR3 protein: CSANVAGMDPYEQYF. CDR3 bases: TGCAGTGCTAACGTAGCGGGGATGGACCCCTACGAGCAGTACTTC.

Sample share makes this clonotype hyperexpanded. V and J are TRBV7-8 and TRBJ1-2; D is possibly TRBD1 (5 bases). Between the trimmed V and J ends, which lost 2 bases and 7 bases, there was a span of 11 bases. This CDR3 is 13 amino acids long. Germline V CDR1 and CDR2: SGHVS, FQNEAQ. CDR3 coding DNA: TGTGCCAGCAGCTTAACGCAGGGCGCTGGCTACACCTTC. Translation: CASSLTQGAGYTF.

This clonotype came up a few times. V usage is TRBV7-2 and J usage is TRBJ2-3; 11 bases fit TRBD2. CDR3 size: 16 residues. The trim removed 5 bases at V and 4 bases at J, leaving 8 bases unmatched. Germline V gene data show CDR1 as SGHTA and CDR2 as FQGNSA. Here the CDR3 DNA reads TGTGCCAGCAGCATAATAGCGGGGGGGCCCCCAGATACGCAGTATTTT. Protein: CASSIIAGGPPDTQYF.

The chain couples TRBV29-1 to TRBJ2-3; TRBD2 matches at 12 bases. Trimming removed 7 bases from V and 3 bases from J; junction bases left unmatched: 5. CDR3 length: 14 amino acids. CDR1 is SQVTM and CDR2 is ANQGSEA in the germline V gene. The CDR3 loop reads CSAYGLAGTDTQYF. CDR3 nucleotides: TGCAGCGCCTACGGACTAGCGGGAACAGATACGCAGTATTTT.

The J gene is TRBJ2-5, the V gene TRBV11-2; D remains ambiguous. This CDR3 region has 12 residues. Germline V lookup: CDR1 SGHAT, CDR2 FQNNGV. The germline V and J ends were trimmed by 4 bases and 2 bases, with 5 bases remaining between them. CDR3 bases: TGTGCCAGCAGCTCGACTCAAGAGACCCAGTACTTC. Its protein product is CASSSTQETQYF. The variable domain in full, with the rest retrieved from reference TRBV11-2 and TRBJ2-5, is EAGVAQSPRYKIIEKRQSVAFWCNPISGHATLYWYQQILGQGPKLLIQFQNNGVVDDSQLPKDRFSAERLKGVDSTLKIQPAKLEDSAVYLCASSSTQETQYFGPGTRLLVL.